Listed below are T cell receptor beta chains from one sample, sequenced in a study of OX40 agonist ivuxolimab in advanced cancers. Profiling relied on immunoSEQ multiplex PCR, and the TCRdb table lists in-frame clones only, not all of them. The profile shows roughly 26,000 clones, almost 90% of them singletons. Sequencing used CD4+ or CD8+ T cells sorted from blood, obtained in a trial of the OX40 agonist ivuxolimab. Receptor source: an adult with an advanced solid tumor such as melanoma, head and neck, liver or kidney cancer. Each CDR3 is given with its conserved first and last residue. The D gene is left open where the match is weak. Clone size is shown for a subset of rows, as once, few, many or a class of expanded clone.

v_gene	j_gene	d_gene	abundance	CDR3nt	CDR3aa
TRBV28	TRBJ2-3	NA	NA	TGTGCCAGCAGTTTATCGGTAGGGGCCGTAGTATCTAGCACAGATACGCAGTATTTT	CASSLSVGAVVSSTDTQYF
TRBV7-8	TRBJ2-3	NA	NA	TGTGCCAGCAGTGATTCTGCAGATACGCAGTATTTT	CASSDSADTQYF
TRBV5-4	TRBJ2-3	NA	NA	TGTGCCAGCAGCTTGTGGGGGCGGGACAGAGATACGCAGTATTTT	CASSLWGRDRDTQYF
TRBV6-5	TRBJ2-1	TRBD2	NA	TGTGCCAGCAGTTCTCTAGCGGGAGTCGACAATGAGCAGTTCTTC	CASSSLAGVDNEQFF
TRBV27	TRBJ1-2	NA	NA	TGTGCCACGAAACGATTGGGGGGGGTGGATGGCTACACCTTC	CATKRLGGVDGYTF
TRBV28	TRBJ2-3	TRBD2	once	TGTGCCAGCAGTTTATTTAGCGGGGGTGCAGATACGCAGTATTTT	CASSLFSGGADTQYF
TRBV7-6	TRBJ1-2	NA	NA	TGTGCCAGCAGCTTAGAGCCAGGGGATTACTCTGGCTACACCTTC	CASSLEPGDYSGYTF
TRBV15	TRBJ2-1	TRBD2	NA	TGTGCCACCAGCAGTATGAGGACCCTAGCGGGGAGCTCCTACAATGAGCAGTTCTTC	CATSSMRTLAGSSYNEQFF
TRBV6-1	TRBJ1-6	NA	NA	TGTGCCAGCAGTGAACGGACAGAAAATTCACCCCTCCACTTT	CASSERTENSPLHF
TRBV9	TRBJ2-1	NA	NA	TGTGCCAGCAGCTCCCCCTTTGCGCGGGTGGACTACAATGAGCAGTTCTTC	CASSSPFARVDYNEQFF
TRBV19	TRBJ2-3	NA	NA	TGTGCCAGTAGTATAGATTATGGGGCCAGCACAGATACGCAGTATTTT	CASSIDYGASTDTQYF
TRBV19	TRBJ1-3	TRBD1	NA	TGTGCCAGTAGCGACAGGGGCTACTCTGGAAACACCATATATTTT	CASSDRGYSGNTIYF